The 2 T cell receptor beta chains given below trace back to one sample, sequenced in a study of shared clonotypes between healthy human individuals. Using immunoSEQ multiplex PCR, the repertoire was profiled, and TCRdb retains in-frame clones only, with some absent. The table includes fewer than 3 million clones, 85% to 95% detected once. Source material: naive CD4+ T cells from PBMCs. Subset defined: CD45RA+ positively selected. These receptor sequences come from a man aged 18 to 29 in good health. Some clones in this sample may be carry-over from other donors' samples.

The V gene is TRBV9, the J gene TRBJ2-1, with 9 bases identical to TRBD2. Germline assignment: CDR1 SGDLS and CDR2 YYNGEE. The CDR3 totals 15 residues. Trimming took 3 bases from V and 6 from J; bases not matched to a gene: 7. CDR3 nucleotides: TGTGCCAGCAGCGGAGCCGGGACTAGCCTCAATGAGCAGTTCTTC. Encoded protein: CASSGAGTSLNEQFF.

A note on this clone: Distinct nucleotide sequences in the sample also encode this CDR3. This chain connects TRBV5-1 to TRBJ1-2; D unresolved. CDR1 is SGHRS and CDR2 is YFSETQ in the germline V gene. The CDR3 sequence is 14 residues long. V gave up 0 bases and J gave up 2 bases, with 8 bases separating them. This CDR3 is CASSLGAGNYGYTF. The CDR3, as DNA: TGCGCCAGCAGCTTGGGGGCGGGGAACTATGGCTACACCTTC.